Listed below are T cell receptor beta chains from one sample, sequenced in a study of cytomegalovirus exposure and HLA in healthy donors. Sequencing used immunoSEQ multiplex PCR; TCRdb keeps in-frame clones, though not all of them. The sample lists around 70,000 clones, 62% seen once, with about 3% in the top ten. Material: PBMCs. These receptors were obtained from a man aged 25 to 45 in good health and CMV-seronegative. Both conserved end residues are part of each CDR3.

v_call: TRBV4-2
j_call: TRBJ1-2
cdr3_aa: CASSQDGTGSGYTF

v_call: TRBV6-6
j_call: TRBJ1-1
cdr3_aa: CASIDQGVSWGTEAFF

v_call: TRBV5-6
j_call: TRBJ1-5
cdr3_aa: CASSLTTDPSNQHF

v_call: TRBV6-5
j_call: TRBJ2-5
cdr3_aa: CATTQTGSKTQYF

v_call: TRBV7-2
j_call: TRBJ1-3
cdr3_aa: CASSLDSRGNTIYF

v_call: TRBV10-3
j_call: TRBJ2-7
cdr3_aa: CAISEDRTYEQYF

v_call: TRBV6-1
j_call: TRBJ1-2
cdr3_aa: CASTQAYGYTF

v_call: TRBV6-1
j_call: TRBJ2-7
cdr3_aa: CASSVFSGGSSPLVSYEQYF

v_call: TRBV30
j_call: TRBJ1-5
cdr3_aa: CAWSGGNDGNQPQHF

v_call: TRBV27
j_call: TRBJ2-7
cdr3_aa: CASSAGQGAYEQYF

v_call: TRBV7-9
j_call: TRBJ2-5
cdr3_aa: CASSPNPLTGTDYQETQYF

v_call: TRBV27
j_call: TRBJ1-2
cdr3_aa: CASRQGGVNYGYTF

v_call: TRBV7-2
j_call: TRBJ2-5
cdr3_aa: CASSLLAGAETQYF

v_call: TRBV29-1
j_call: TRBJ2-7
cdr3_aa: CSVDSGNYEQYF

v_call: TRBV29-1
j_call: TRBJ2-7
cdr3_aa: CSVGESDYYEQYF

v_call: TRBV29-1
j_call: TRBJ2-1
cdr3_aa: CSVAAGVSYNEQFF

v_call: TRBV5-1
j_call: TRBJ2-5
cdr3_aa: CASSLGVGGTQYF

v_call: TRBV19
j_call: TRBJ1-3
cdr3_aa: CASSSGYSSGNTIYF

v_call: TRBV6-5
j_call: TRBJ1-2
cdr3_aa: CASSPGGAPLDGYTF

v_call: TRBV13
j_call: TRBJ1-2
cdr3_aa: CASSSSGDGYTF

v_call: TRBV29-1
j_call: TRBJ2-7
cdr3_aa: CSAASTGTYEQYF

v_call: TRBV6-4
j_call: TRBJ2-2
cdr3_aa: CASSLETSGNTGELFF

v_call: TRBV29-1
j_call: TRBJ2-1
cdr3_aa: CSVEEEGSYNEQFF